This entry describes one T cell receptor beta chain. Antigen unknown. The data were taken from a study of monozygotic twins with inflammatory bowel disease. Study-level points and caveats: Clonotypes shared with others were fewer in IBD patients than in healthy twins, especially with disease activity. Diversity of TCRbeta measured by inverse Simpson was lower in IBD patients than in healthy co-twins.

Germline V gene sequence: CDR1 SGHNT, CDR2 YYREEE (reference sequence). This CDR3 comprises 13 residues. UMIs that included a 6-nucleotide sample barcode were added by template switching, which took place during cDNA synthesis. TCRdb re-analyzed the 5' RACE reads; it lists each CDR3 protein once, without DNA. The sample holds about 160,000 distinct CDR3 sequences. This sequence originates from a human donor with ulcerative colitis or Crohn's disease, or a healthy co-twin of an affected twin (not recorded which). The sample consisted of blood. The chain is built from TRBV5-4 and TRBJ1-1. The CDR3 here is CASSTTRNTEAFF.